This T cell receptor (beta chain) was sequenced for a study of blood T cell repertoires in COVID-19. Study-level information: COVID-19 samples from acute and convalescent phases originated in the United States, Italy and Spain. T cells, B-cell-depleted T cells, or PBMCs supplied cDNA or gDNA.

Trimming left V 2 bases short and J 7 bases short, with 8 bases between. Per the germline V gene, CDR1 is SQVTM and CDR2 is ANQGSEA. This CDR3 has 11 amino acids. Generated by immunoSEQ multiplex PCR, the TCRdb table keeps only in-frame clones and is missing some. The sample has some 30,000 clones, about 90% seen once. The clonotype was recovered from a human donor in a cohort sampled during active COVID-19. J is TRBJ1-2 and V is TRBV29-1; D is unclear. The sample consisted of peripheral blood. The CDR3 DNA is TGCAGCGTTGAAATAGGGAGTGGCTACACCTTC. This gives the protein CSVEIGSGYTF. Together with reference TRBV29-1 and TRBJ1-2, the CDR3 gives the full variable domain: SAVISQKPSRDICQRGTSLTIQCQVDSQVTMMFWYRQQPGQSLTLIATANQGSEATYESGFVIDKFPISRPNLTFSTLTVSNMSPEDSSIYLCSVEIGSGYTFGSGTRLTVV.